This TCR beta chain was captured in a study of CD8 T cells in Susac syndrome (dated by TCRdb to the late 2010s). Regarding the research as a whole: Of the Susac syndrome patients who were sequenced, roughly 6 had clinically active disease and roughly eight were in clinical remission. At blood withdrawal, Susac syndrome patients were either therapy-naive, taking corticosteroids (in some cases with IVIg as well), or taking IVIg alone. Whether CD8+ T cell activation and differentiation in Susac syndrome was antigen driven was tested using repertoire sequencing. The study compared CD8+ T cell repertoire clonality among 12 healthy donors, roughly 14 Susac syndrome patients and around 16 multiple sclerosis patients.

Peripheral blood CD8+ and CD4+ T cells from healthy donors, Susac syndrome patients and multiple sclerosis patients were profiled using high-throughput TCR beta sequencing. The Susac syndrome patients fulfilled recently defined diagnostic criteria for definite or probable disease. Bulk CD8+ and CD4+ T cells were purified by magnetic negative isolation, whereas CD8+ TEMRA cells were enriched by FACS. Blood was collected in EDTA tubes and processed within 24 hours, with PBMCs isolated through density gradient centrifugation. PBMCs intended for TCR sequencing were cryopreserved in liquid nitrogen and were subsequently thawed in a 37 degrees C water bath. The sorted or isolated CD4+, CD8+ and CD8+ TEMRA cells had a purity of 90% or higher. RNA was extracted using the RNeasy kit, and roughly 0.45 to 1 microgram was reverse transcribed with random hexamers. The immunoSEQ multiplex PCR assay, covering 54 Vbeta and 13 Jbeta segments, was used to amplify TCR beta CDR3 regions. Bias from PCR amplification was corrected by using a synthetic template baseline for primer optimization and for computational correction. The authors' analysis ran thus. Reads were assigned to V, D and J genes according to IMGT and analyzed in immunoSEQ Analyzer, with only productive sequences retained. Clonality was computed as one minus Shannon entropy normalized by log2 of the number of productive unique sequences. For each patient and control, public and private clones were evaluated among the 100 most prevalent clones. Clones were defined as Susac-specific if absent from the healthy and MS cohorts, from 1052 published viral clones and from other ImmuneACCESS disease sequences. The raw public data were reprocessed by TCRdb itself: fastp quality trimming at Q25, MiXCR clonotype calling, in-frame beta chains only. Entries that share a CDR3 protein sequence are merged under the most common genes and DNA. In this record, the V and J calls reflect TCRdb's handling and not the investigators' own analysis. The sample contains more than 80,000 distinct CDR3 sequences, approximately 95% of them found a single time. Of the sample, approximately 0.41% falls within the top ten clones.

This clonotype was recorded only once. The antigen this receptor binds is unknown. Base qualities were left out, and no much larger clone turns up one base away. A single read constitutes weak evidence. Here is what the overall study found, with its caveats: CD8+ repertoires in Susac syndrome showed clonal expansion, which was highest in CD8+ TEMRA cells and was greater in clinically active patients than in remitting patients. In the total CD8+ and CD8+ TEMRA repertoires, over 15 and five Susac-specific public clones, respectively, were identified. The study acknowledged that relatively few individuals were included in the TCR sequencing and HLA analysis.

CDR1 and CDR2, per the germline V gene, are SGHVS and FNYEAQ. Counted from cysteine to phenylalanine, this CDR3 has 15 amino acids. The kept DNA is CDR3 alone, 45 bases in frame from the first base. At the junction V is shortened by 6 bases and J by 3 bases; bases outside the gene matches: 9. This sequence was found in a human donor with Susac syndrome. Sequencing used CD8+ T cells from PBMCs. The chain is encoded by TRBV7-6 joined to TRBJ1-1; 8 central nucleotides agree with TRBD1. The DNA reads TGTGCCAGCAGACATCAGGACAGGGCTGACACTGAAGCTTTCTTT. It encodes CASRHQDRADTEAFF.